The source of this TCR beta chain is a study of OX40 agonist ivuxolimab in advanced cancers. Generated by immunoSEQ multiplex PCR, the TCRdb table keeps only in-frame clones and is missing some. The sample yields some 41,000 clones, around 90% seen once. Germline V CDR1 and CDR2: KGHSH, LQKENI. The V and J ends lost 3 bases and 4 bases respectively, with 9 bases between them. The CDR3 contains 14 residues. The gene calls are TRBV18 and TRBJ1-4, with D unclear. The TCR comes from an adult with an advanced solid tumor such as melanoma, head and neck, liver or kidney cancer. The sample here was CD4+ or CD8+ T cells sorted from blood, taken in a trial of the OX40 agonist ivuxolimab. In nucleotides, the CDR3 is TGTGCCAGCTCACCTTTTAGGGATAATGAAAAACTGTTTTTT. Translation: CASSPFRDNEKLFF.